The 7 T cell receptor beta chains below come from one sample, sequenced in a study of blood T cell repertoires in COVID-19. Using immunoSEQ multiplex PCR, the repertoire was profiled, and TCRdb retains in-frame clones only, with some absent. This table has about 300,000 clones, about 83% appearing once. The specimen was peripheral blood. These receptors all stem from a woman aged 45-60 years with acute or convalescent COVID-19.

V usage is TRBV3-1 (or the pseudogene TRBV3-2) and J usage is TRBJ1-1; tentatively, D is TRBD1 (5 bases). Germline lookup yields CDR1 LGHDT and CDR2 YNNKEL (reference sequence). Between the trimmed V and J ends, which lost 0 bases and 4 bases, there was a span of 9 bases. The CDR3 runs 14 residues. CDR3 DNA: TGTGCCAGCAGCCAAGATTTGGGGGGCACTGAAGCTTTCTTT. Protein: CASSQDLGGTEAFF.

The chain has TRBV5-4 and TRBJ1-1; no firm D call. There are 16 residues in the CDR3. Trimming removed 0 bases at V and 1 base at J, with 13 bases between. CDR1 and CDR2 from the germline V gene are SGHNT and YYREEE (reference sequence). The CDR3, as DNA: TGTGCCAGCAGCTTGGACCCCGGGGTAGGGAACACTGAAGCTTTCTTT. Translated, it gives CASSLDPGVGNTEAFF.

The chain has TRBV12-3 or TRBV12-4 and TRBJ2-3; 7 bases agree with TRBD1. The CDR3 spans 13 residues. Trimming cost V 1 base and J 5 bases; bases outside gene matches: 0. The CDR3 DNA is TGTGCCAGCAGTTTAGACAGGGGAGATACGCAGTATTTT. Its protein is CASSLDRGDTQYF.

This clone has a handful of counts. The chain recombines TRBV6-2 or TRBV6-3 with TRBJ1-1; TRBD1 is a possible D gene (5 bases). Germline values: CDR1 MNHEY, CDR2 SVGEGT. V was trimmed by 10 bases and J by 1 base, leaving 25 bases between them. This CDR3 region has 17 residues. CDR3 region: CATTPSRRTPSNTEAFF. The CDR3 DNA follows: TGTGCCACCACCCCCTCACGAAGGACACCCTCGAACACTGAAGCTTTCTTT.

The chain employs TRBV7-9 and TRBJ2-3, with TRBD2 as a possible D gene (5 bases). CDR3 size: 14 residues. In germline, CDR1 is SEHNR, CDR2 FQNEAQ (reference sequence). Trimming removed 2 bases from V and 0 bases from J, with 6 bases in between. CDR3 sequence reads: CASSLSGSTDTQYF. In DNA form, the CDR3 reads TGTGCCAGCAGCTTATCGGGAAGCACAGATACGCAGTATTTT.

This clone was seen once. This chain links TRBV24-1 with TRBJ2-5; D ambiguous. Per germline, CDR1 KGHDR and CDR2 SFDVKD. V lost 0 bases and J lost 1, with 5 bases in between. The CDR3 is made up of 14 amino acids. The CDR3: CATSDLNTQETQYF. DNA for the CDR3: TGTGCCACCAGTGATTTGAACACCCAAGAGACCCAGTACTTC.

The chain employs TRBV18 and TRBJ2-1; 11 nucleotides line up with TRBD1. With 1 base clipped from V and 10 bases from J, the junction kept 6 bases outside the gene matches. The CDR3 spans 15 residues. From germline, CDR1 is KGHSH and CDR2 LQKENI. Here the CDR3 reads CASSPLGQGAWEQFF. DNA for the CDR3: TGTGCCAGCTCACCACTAGGACAGGGGGCATGGGAGCAGTTCTTC.